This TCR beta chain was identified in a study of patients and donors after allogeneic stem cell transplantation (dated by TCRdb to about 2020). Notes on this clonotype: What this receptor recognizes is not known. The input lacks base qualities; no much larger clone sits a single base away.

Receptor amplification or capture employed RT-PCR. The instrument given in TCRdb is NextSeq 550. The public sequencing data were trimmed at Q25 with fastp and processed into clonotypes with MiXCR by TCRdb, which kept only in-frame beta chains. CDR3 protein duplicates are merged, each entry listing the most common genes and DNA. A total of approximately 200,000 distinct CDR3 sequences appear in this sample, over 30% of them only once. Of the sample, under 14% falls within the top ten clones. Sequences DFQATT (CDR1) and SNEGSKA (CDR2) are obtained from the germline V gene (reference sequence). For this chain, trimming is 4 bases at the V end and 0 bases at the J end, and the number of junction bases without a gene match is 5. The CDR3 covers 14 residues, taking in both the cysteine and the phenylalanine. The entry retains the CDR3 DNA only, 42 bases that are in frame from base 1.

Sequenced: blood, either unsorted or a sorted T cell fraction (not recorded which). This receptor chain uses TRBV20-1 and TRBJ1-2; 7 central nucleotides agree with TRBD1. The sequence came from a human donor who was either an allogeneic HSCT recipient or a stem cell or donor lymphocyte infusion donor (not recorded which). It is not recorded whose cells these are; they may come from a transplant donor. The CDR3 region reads CSANDGTANYGYTF. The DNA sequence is TGCAGTGCTAACGACGGGACAGCTAACTATGGCTACACCTTC.